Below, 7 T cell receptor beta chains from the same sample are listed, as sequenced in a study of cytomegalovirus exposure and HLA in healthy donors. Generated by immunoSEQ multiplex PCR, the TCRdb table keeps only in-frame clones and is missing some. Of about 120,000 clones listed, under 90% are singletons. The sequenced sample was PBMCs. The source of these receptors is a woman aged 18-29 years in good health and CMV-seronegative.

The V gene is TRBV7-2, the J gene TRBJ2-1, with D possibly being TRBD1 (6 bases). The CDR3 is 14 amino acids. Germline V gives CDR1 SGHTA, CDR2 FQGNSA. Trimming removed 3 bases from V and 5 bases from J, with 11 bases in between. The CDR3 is CASSFGGPHNEQFF. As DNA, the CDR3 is TGTGCCAGCAGCTTTGGGGGCCCCCACAATGAGCAGTTCTTC.

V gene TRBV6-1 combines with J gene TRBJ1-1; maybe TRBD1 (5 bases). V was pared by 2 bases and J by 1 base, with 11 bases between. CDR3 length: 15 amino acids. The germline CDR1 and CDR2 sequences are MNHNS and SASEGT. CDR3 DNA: TGTGCCAGCAGTGAAAGCAAGGGGTCGAACACTGAAGCTTTCTTT. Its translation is CASSESKGSNTEAFF.

The CDR3 region has the DNA TGTGCCAGCAGCTCCACTGGACTAGCGGGAGGCTCCTACGAGCAGTACTTC. Residues: CASSSTGLAGGSYEQYF. This chain uses TRBV7-2 with TRBJ2-7, with TRBD2 matching 14 bases. J was trimmed by 0 bases and V by 4 bases; bases with no gene match: 5. CDR3 length: 17 residues. The V gene's germline CDR1 is SGHTA and CDR2 FQGNSA.

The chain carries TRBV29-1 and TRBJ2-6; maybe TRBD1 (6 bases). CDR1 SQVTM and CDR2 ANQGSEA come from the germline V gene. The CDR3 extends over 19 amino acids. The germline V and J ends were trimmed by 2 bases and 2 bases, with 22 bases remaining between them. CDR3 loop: CSVESRGTGSDPGANVLTF. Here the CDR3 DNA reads TGCAGCGTTGAATCCCGGGGAACAGGGAGTGATCCTGGGGCCAACGTCCTGACTTTC.

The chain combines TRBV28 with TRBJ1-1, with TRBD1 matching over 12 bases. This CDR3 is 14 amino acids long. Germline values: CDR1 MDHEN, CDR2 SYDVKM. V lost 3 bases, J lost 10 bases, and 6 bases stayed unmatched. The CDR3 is CASSFRDRGHGAFF. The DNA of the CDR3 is TGTGCCAGCAGTTTCCGGGACAGGGGGCACGGAGCTTTCTTT.

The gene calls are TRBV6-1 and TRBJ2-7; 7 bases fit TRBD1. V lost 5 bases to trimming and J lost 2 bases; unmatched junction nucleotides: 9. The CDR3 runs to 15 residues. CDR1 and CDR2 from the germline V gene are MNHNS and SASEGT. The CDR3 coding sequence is TGTGCCAGCAGTTGGTTAAGGACAGGCCCCTACGAGCAGTACTTC. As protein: CASSWLRTGPYEQYF.

The CDR3 loop is CASSQPSGSSYEQYF. CDR3 in DNA: TGCGCCAGCAGCCAGCCTAGCGGGAGCTCCTACGAGCAGTACTTC. The chain is built from TRBV4-1 and TRBJ2-7; 10 bases agree with TRBD2. This CDR3 spans 15 amino acids. CDR1 and CDR2 from the germline V gene are MGHRA and YSYEKL. With V trimmed by 3 bases and J by 0 bases, 2 bases remained unmatched.